One TCR beta chain is described in this entry. The antigen is unknown. This record belongs to a study of CD8 T cells in ankylosing spondylitis. Making the TCR beta libraries involved quantitative 5'-RACE with molecular barcodes. MiXCR, applied by TCRdb to the 5' RACE reads, yields one record per CDR3 protein. Counted here are 300,000 to 400,000 distinct CDR3 sequences, more than 20% occurring once; the ten biggest clones make up roughly a sixth. Study-level results: From matched ankylosing spondylitis synovial fluid, disease-linked clones were reportedly recovered at significantly enriched levels. Disease-linked clones were CD8+ and relatively rare in peripheral blood. Apparently characteristic of ankylosing spondylitis blood was a TCR beta motif (eight highly homologous variants). Some motif variants had been reported before (in reactive arthritis synovial fluid and blood).

CDR1 and CDR2 from the germline V gene are SQVTM and ANQGSEA. The CDR3 consists of 12 residues. Trimming removed 7 bases from V and 3 bases from J, with 10 bases in between. J is TRBJ1-5 and V is TRBV29-1, with D possibly being TRBD1 (5 bases). The TCR comes from a male donor with ankylosing spondylitis. Sequencing used blood, either unsorted or a sorted T cell fraction (not recorded which). CDR3 DNA sequence: TGCAGCGGAGGGGAGGACAATCAGCCCCAGCATTTT. Translating it yields CSGGEDNQPQHF.